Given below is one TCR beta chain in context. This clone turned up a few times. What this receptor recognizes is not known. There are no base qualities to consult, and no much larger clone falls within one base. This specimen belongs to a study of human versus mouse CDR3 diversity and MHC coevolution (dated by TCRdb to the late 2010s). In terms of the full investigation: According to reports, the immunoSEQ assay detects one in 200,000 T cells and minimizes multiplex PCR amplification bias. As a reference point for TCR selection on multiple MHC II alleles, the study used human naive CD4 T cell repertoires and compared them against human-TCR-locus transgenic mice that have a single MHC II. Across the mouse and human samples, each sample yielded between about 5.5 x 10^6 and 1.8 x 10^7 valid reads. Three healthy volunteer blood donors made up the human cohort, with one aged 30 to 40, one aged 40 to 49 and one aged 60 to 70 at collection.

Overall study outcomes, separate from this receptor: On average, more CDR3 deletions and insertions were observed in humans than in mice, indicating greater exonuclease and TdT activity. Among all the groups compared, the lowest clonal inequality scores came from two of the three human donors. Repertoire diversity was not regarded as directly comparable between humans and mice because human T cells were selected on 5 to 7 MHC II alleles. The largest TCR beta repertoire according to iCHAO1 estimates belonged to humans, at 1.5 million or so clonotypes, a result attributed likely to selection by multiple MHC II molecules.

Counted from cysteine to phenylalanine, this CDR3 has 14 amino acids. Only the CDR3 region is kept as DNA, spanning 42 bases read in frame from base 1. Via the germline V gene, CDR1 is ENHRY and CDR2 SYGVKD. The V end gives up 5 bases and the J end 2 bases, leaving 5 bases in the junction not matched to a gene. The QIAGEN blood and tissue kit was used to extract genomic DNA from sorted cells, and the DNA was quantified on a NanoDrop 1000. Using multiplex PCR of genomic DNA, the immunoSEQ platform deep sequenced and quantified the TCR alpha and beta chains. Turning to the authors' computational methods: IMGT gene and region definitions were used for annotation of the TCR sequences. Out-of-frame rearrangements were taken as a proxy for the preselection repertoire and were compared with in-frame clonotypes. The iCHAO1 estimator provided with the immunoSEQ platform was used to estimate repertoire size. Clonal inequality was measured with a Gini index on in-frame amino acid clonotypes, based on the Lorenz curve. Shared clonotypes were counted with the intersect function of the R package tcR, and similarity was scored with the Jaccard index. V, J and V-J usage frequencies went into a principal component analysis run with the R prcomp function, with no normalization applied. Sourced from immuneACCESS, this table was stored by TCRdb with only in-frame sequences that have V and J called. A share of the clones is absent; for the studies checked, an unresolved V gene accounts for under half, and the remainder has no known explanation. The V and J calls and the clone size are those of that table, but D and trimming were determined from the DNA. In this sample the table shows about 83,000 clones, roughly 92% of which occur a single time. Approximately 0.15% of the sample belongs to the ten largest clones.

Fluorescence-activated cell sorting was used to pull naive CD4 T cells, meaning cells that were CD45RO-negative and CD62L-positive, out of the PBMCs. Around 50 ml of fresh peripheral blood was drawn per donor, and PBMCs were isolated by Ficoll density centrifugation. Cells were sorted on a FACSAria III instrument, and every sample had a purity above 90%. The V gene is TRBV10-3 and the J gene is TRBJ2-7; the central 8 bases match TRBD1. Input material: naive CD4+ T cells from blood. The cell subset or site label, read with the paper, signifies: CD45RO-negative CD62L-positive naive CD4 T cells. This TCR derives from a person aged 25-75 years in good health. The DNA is TGTGCCATCAGTTGGGACAGGAGGCCCTACGAGCAGTACTTC. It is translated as CAISWDRRPYEQYF.